This TCR beta chain is drawn from a study of T cells in localized non-small cell lung cancer. Study-level points and caveats: Highest T cell clonality was seen in uninvolved adjacent lung, surpassing that measured in tumor. Appearing in adjacent lung were a median about 50 of the top 100 tumor clones.

The table came from immunoSEQ multiplex PCR; TCRdb's copy has only in-frame clones and leaves some out. This sample has about 22,000 clones; roughly nine tenths occur once, and the top ten carry roughly 20%. A note on this clone: Its antigen remains unknown.

V was trimmed by 6 bases and J by 5 bases, leaving 14 bases between them. Germline CDR1 reads SEHNR; CDR2 reads FQNEAQ (reference sequence). The CDR3 spans 13 residues. The source material was PBMCs, sampled before any cancer treatment. The TCR was taken from a man between 40 and 70 years old with stage II squamous cell lung carcinoma. J is TRBJ2-7 and V is TRBV7-9; D is perhaps TRBD1 (6 bases). The CDR3 is CASSFRTGNEQYF. Written as DNA, the CDR3 is TGTGCCAGCAGTTTCCGAACAGGGAACGAGCAGTACTTC. Full variable domain (remainder filled in from reference TRBV7-9 and TRBJ2-7): DTGVSQNPRHKITKRGQNVTFRCDPISEHNRLYWYRQTLGQGPEFLTYFQNEAQLEKSRLLSDRFSAERPKGSFSTLEIQRTEQGDSAMYLCASSFRTGNEQYFGPGTRLTVT.